The T cell receptor (beta chain) described here comes from a study of T cell responses to AZD1222 COVID-19 vaccine. CDR1 is SGHKS and CDR2 is YYEKEE in the germline V gene (reference sequence). Trimming cost V 3 bases and J 2 bases; bases outside gene matches: 18. The CDR3 sequence is 20 residues long. Clones were read by immunoSEQ multiplex PCR, and TCRdb kept only the in-frame ones, dropping some. This sample carries around 130,000 clones, over 75% of them seen once, and the ten largest clones take approximately 2.5%. Comments on this clone: Its antigen remains unknown.

Findings and caveats of the study: The donor group comprised mostly white British people and more females; the analysis possibly underestimated clonal diversity. Repertoire sampling occurred only after the peak T cell response. Close to half of spike-specific TCRs reportedly recognize unmutated variant regions.

The TCR sequence derives from an adult in good health. The specimen comprised peripheral blood, sampled on day 0 of AZD1222 vaccination. The V gene is TRBV5-5, the J gene TRBJ1-1; 11 bases fit TRBD1. The CDR3 region is CASSSIFALRTGGANTEAFF. The CDR3 DNA reads as TGTGCCAGCAGCTCAATATTCGCCCTTAGGACAGGGGGCGCTAACACTGAAGCTTTCTTT.